This TCR beta chain originates from a study of cytotoxic CD8 clonotypes in ibrutinib-treated CLL. Per the germline V gene, CDR1 is LNHDA and CDR2 is SQIVND (reference sequence). The germline V and J ends were trimmed by 8 bases and 1 base, with 8 bases remaining between them. The CDR3 totals 12 residues. Some clones are missing from TCRdb's copy, which holds only in-frame ones; the method was immunoSEQ multiplex PCR. The repertoire holds 200,000 or so clones, with 70% as singletons. This sequence joins TRBV19 and TRBJ2-5, with D possibly being TRBD1 (6 bases). This sequence originates from a human donor with chronic lymphocytic leukemia. Sample: PBMCs, taken after 12 months of ibrutinib treatment. The CDR3 loop reads CASRRGQETQYF. Here the CDR3 DNA reads TGTGCCAGTCGCAGGGGCCAAGAGACCCAGTACTTC.